This TCR beta chain was captured in a study of identical twins. Notes on the study in general: The degree of excess twin sharing was weaker in beta out-of-frame sequences. The study found excess low generation probability among twin-shared out-of-frame alpha sequences.

V lost 0 bases to trimming and J lost 1 base; unmatched junction nucleotides: 3. The CDR3 has 16 residues. Germline V gene data show CDR1 as MNHEY and CDR2 as SVGAGI. A universal primer site was incorporated via template switching, and the cDNA contained unique molecular identifiers. A single record per CDR3 protein comes from TCRdb applying MiXCR to the 5' RACE reads. The data contain roughly 190,000 distinct CDR3 sequences, around 15% of them singletons. As concerns this clonotype: Its antigen is undetermined.

These records were also assigned to another study, of T cells expressing NK-cell markers. In that study: Expanded NKG2C+ T cell clones had unclear HCMV specificity.

The TCR was taken from a woman between 18 and 30 years old in good health. Sequenced input: CD8+ T cells sorted from blood. V is TRBV6-5 and J is TRBJ2-1; 7 bases are a match to TRBD2. The CDR3 nucleotides are TGTGCCAGCAGTTACTCGGCTAGCGGTTCCTACAATGAGCAGTTCTTC. Its translation is CASSYSASGSYNEQFF.